The sequence of this T cell receptor beta chain was determined in a study of cytomegalovirus exposure and HLA in healthy donors. Findings and caveats of the study: A later analysis reportedly found fewer N-insertions in an Asian-associated ancestry cluster than the roughly 670-donor mean. Sequencing artifact likely explains a cluster of highly shared sequence variants.

A multiplex PCR was run with 60 Vbeta primers and 13 Jbeta primers. Assay: immunoSEQ multiplex PCR; the TCRdb copy retains only in-frame clones and omits some. The sample gives 100,000 to 140,000 clones, about four fifths of which show up once; 2% to 3% is in the top ten. This CDR3 region has 18 residues. Trimming at V came to 4 bases and at J to 0 bases, leaving 11 bases not matched to a gene. CDR1 MGHRA and CDR2 YSYEKL come from the germline V gene. As concerns this clone: Its antigen is as yet unknown.

The chain uses TRBV4-1 and TRBJ2-5; 10 nucleotides align to TRBD2. Material for sequencing was PBMCs. This receptor was obtained from a man between 25 and 39 years old in good health and CMV-seropositive. The CDR3 nucleotides read TGCGCCAGCAGCCGCGAGGGGGCTAGCGGGGGTAACCAAGAGACCCAGTACTTC. Its translation: CASSREGASGGNQETQYF.